These 30 T cell receptor beta chains originate from one sample sequenced in a study of T cells after yellow fever vaccination. TCRdb fed the 5' RACE reads into MiXCR, producing one record per CDR3 protein. The profile covers about 320,000 distinct CDR3 sequences, with approximately 4.5% appearing a single time and approximately 19% taken by the ten largest. This specimen consisted of PBMCs, obtained 15 days after the yellow fever booster vaccination. The receptors shown here come from a man between 18 and 35 years old who received the YFV17D yellow fever vaccine.

This clonotype was recorded at least ten times. The chain uses TRBV6-2 or TRBV6-3 and TRBJ2-3; D unclear. The CDR3 is made up of 13 amino acids. Trimming removed 1 base from V and 5 bases from J, with 7 bases in between. The V gene's germline CDR1 is MNHEY and CDR2 SVGEGT. For the CDR3, the DNA is TGTGCCAGCAGTTACTTGGGGATAGATACGCAGTATTTT. This sequence encodes CASSYLGIDTQYF.

This chain links TRBV3-1 with TRBJ2-7; D is perhaps TRBD1 (5 bases). The V gene's germline CDR1 is LGHDT and CDR2 YNNKEL (reference sequence). Trimming cost V 8 bases and J 6 bases, with 17 bases left between them. The CDR3 contains 13 residues. The CDR3 reads CASGAGFPVEQYF. The CDR3 coding sequence is TGTGCCAGCGGGGCAGGTTTTCCTGTCGAGCAGTACTTC.

There are a few counts of this clonotype. The chain is built from TRBV12-3 or TRBV12-4 and TRBJ1-2, with 8 bases aligning to TRBD1. V trimming: 3 bases; J trimming: 4 bases; junction bases outside the gene matches: 7. This CDR3 contains 15 residues. The CDR3 loop reads CASSFETGVPYGYTF. CDR3 DNA: TGTGCCAGCAGTTTTGAGACAGGGGTCCCCTATGGCTACACCTTC.

The V gene is TRBV15, the J gene TRBJ2-2; no reliable D call. Germline CDR1 reads LNHNV; CDR2 reads YYDKDF (reference sequence). There are 17 residues in the CDR3. Trimming left V 0 bases short and J 6 bases short, with 17 bases between. The CDR3 spells CATSREKLSWLAGELFF. Here the CDR3 DNA reads TGTGCCACCAGCAGAGAGAAGTTATCCTGGTTGGCCGGGGAGCTGTTTTTT. Filled out from reference TRBV15 and TRBJ2-2, the complete variable domain reads DAMVIQNPRYQVTQFGKPVTLSCSQTLNHNVMYWYQQKSSQAPKLLFHYYDKDFNNEADTPDNFQSRRPNTSFCFLDIRSPGLGDTAMYLCATSREKLSWLAGELFFGEGSRLTVL.

The table lists this clonotype with a few counts. The chain joins TRBV29-1 to TRBJ1-2; TRBD1 aligns across 7 bases. Germline trimming cut 0 bases from V and 8 bases from J; bases unmatched to any gene: 9. CDR1 is SQVTM and CDR2 is ANQGSEA in the germline V gene. The CDR3 is 14 residues long. CDR3 region: CSVEDENRGWGYTF. Written as DNA, the CDR3 is TGCAGCGTTGAAGATGAAAACAGGGGATGGGGCTACACCTTC.

This clonotype was recorded many times. The chain uses TRBV4-3 and TRBJ1-4, with a tentative D call TRBD1 (6 bases). Germline V CDR1 and CDR2: LGHNA, YSLEER. V lost 4 bases to trimming and J lost 4 bases, with 16 bases between them. The length of the CDR3 is 16 residues. As DNA, the CDR3 is TGCGCCAGCAGCCCAGGGGATCGCGGGTATAATGAAAAACTGTTTTTT. Amino acid sequence: CASSPGDRGYNEKLFF.

The sample holds a few counts of this clonotype. The chain links TRBV20-1 to TRBJ1-5, with no clear D. Trimming cost V 0 bases and J 5 bases, with 8 bases left between them. This CDR3 region has 13 residues. Germline lookup yields CDR1 DFQATT and CDR2 SNEGSKA (reference sequence). CDR3 DNA sequence: TGCAGTGCTAGAGATTGGGGAGATCAGCCCCAGCATTTT. Translating gives CSARDWGDQPQHF.

There are many counts of this clonotype. The chain joins TRBV9 to TRBJ1-3; possible D gene TRBD1, 5 bases. The CDR3 is 16 amino acids. Trimming removed 0 bases at V and 0 bases at J, with 10 bases between. The germline CDR1 and CDR2 sequences are SGDLS and YYNGEE. The CDR3 region has the DNA TGTGCCAGCAGCGTAGGGGACCTCACCTCTGGAAACACCATATATTTT. It is translated as CASSVGDLTSGNTIYF.

This clonotype was seen many times. The chain joins TRBV28 to TRBJ1-2; D uncertain. Trimming removed 4 bases at V and 6 bases at J, with 18 bases between. This CDR3 comprises 15 residues. Per germline, CDR1 MDHEN and CDR2 SYDVKM. In nucleotides, the CDR3 is TGTGCCAGCAGTTCCTCGGGGATTGGGGATGATGGCTACACCTTC. Translating it yields CASSSSGIGDDGYTF.

This clonotype was detected ten times or more. The chain is built from TRBV2 and TRBJ2-7, with D possibly TRBD2 on 6 matching bases. Trimming removed 4 bases from V and 3 bases from J, with 10 bases in between. The germline V gene has CDR1 SNHLY and CDR2 FYNNEI. This CDR3 comprises 13 residues. CDR3 loop: CASSAGVSYEQYF. In DNA, the CDR3 is TGTGCCAGCAGTGCGGGGGTTAGCTACGAGCAGTACTTC.

This chain uses TRBV4-3 with TRBJ2-1; the D call may be TRBD1 or TRBD2 (5 bases each). The CDR3 length is 14 residues. The V end was cut by 5 bases, the J end by 3 bases, with 11 bases between. From germline, CDR1 is LGHNA and CDR2 YSLEER. The chain's CDR3 is CASSTGRGYNEQFF. The CDR3, as DNA: TGCGCCAGCAGCACGGGACGGGGCTACAATGAGCAGTTCTTC.

This clonotype has a handful of counts. This rearrangement joins TRBV7-2 to TRBJ2-5; D tentatively reads TRBD1 or TRBD2 (5 bases each). The germline CDR1 and CDR2 sequences are SGHTA and FQGNSA. This CDR3 is built from 14 residues. Trimming shortened V by 4 bases and J by 5 bases, and 14 bases separated the two germline ends. The DNA for the CDR3 is TGTGCCAGCAGCTCAAGGGGACCTTTTGAGACCCAGTACTTC. This gives the protein CASSSRGPFETQYF.

This clonotype occurred a few times. The rearrangement joins TRBV7-2 to TRBJ2-7; D unclear. This CDR3 has 13 amino acids. CDR1 and CDR2 from the germline V gene are SGHTA and FQGNSA. The germline V and J ends were trimmed by 4 bases and 2 bases, with 9 bases remaining between them. The CDR3 DNA reads TGTGCCAGCAGCTCTAGTGGCCCCTACGAGCAGTACGTC. Translating it yields CASSSSGPYEQYV.

This clonotype appeared many times. The chain links TRBV6-5 to TRBJ2-1; D possibly matches TRBD1 or TRBD2 (5 bases each). The CDR3 sequence is 12 residues long. Germline CDR1 MNHEY, CDR2 SVGAGI. Trimming cost V 4 bases and J 5 bases, with 6 bases left between them. CDR3 loop: CASSWGNNEQFF. As DNA, the CDR3 is TGTGCCAGCAGTTGGGGGAACAATGAGCAGTTCTTC.

This clonotype was found many times. This rearrangement joins TRBV5-1 to TRBJ2-5, with 8 nucleotides matching TRBD2. Losses at the gene ends were 2 bases for V and 5 bases for J; bases not matched to a gene: 5. This CDR3 spans 14 amino acids. The V gene's germline CDR1 is SGHRS and CDR2 YFSETQ. The CDR3, as DNA: TGCGCCAGCAGCTTCGGGAGGGGCCCGGAGACCCAGTACTTC. Its protein is CASSFGRGPETQYF.

This clonotype turned up a few times. The V call is TRBV5-5, the J call TRBJ1-2, with D possibly TRBD1 on 5 matching bases. V lost 5 bases and J lost 6, with 17 bases in between. This CDR3 is built from 14 residues. Germline V lookup: CDR1 SGHKS, CDR2 YYEKEE (reference sequence). The CDR3 spells CASRIVQGSHGYTF. CDR3 coding DNA: TGTGCCAGCAGGATCGTTCAGGGTTCTCATGGCTACACCTTC.

This clonotype was found many times. This rearrangement joins TRBV28 to TRBJ1-5, with 9 bases fitting TRBD1. V gave up 6 bases and J gave up 4 bases; unmatched junction bases: 10. Germline V lookup: CDR1 MDHEN, CDR2 SYDVKM. This CDR3 region has 16 residues. CDR3 sequence reads: CASRYSGTGRNQPQHF. The CDR3 nucleotides are TGTGCCAGCAGATACTCCGGGACAGGGAGAAATCAGCCCCAGCATTTT. The full variable domain, its missing parts supplied by reference TRBV28 and TRBJ1-5, is DVKVTQSSRYLVKRTGEKVFLECVQDMDHENMFWYRQDPGLGLRLIYFSYDVKMKEKGDIPEGYSVSREKKERFSLILESASTNQTSMYLCASRYSGTGRNQPQHFGDGTRLSIL.

V usage is TRBV7-2 and J usage is TRBJ2-3; TRBD1 might be the D (6 bases). V dropped 5 bases and J dropped 9 bases, with 15 bases sitting between them. Looked up from germline, CDR1 is SGHTA and CDR2 is FQGNSA. The CDR3 has 13 amino acids. CDR3: CASSTTGLGTQYF. The CDR3 bases are TGTGCCAGCAGCACCACAGGGCTCGGCACGCAGTATTTT. Using reference TRBV7-2 and TRBJ2-3 for the parts outside the CDR3, the full variable domain is GAGVSQSPSNKVTEKGKDVELRCDPISGHTALYWYRQSLGQGLEFLIYFQGNSAPDKSGLPSDRFSAERTGGSVSTLTIQRTQQEDSAVYLCASSTTGLGTQYFGPGTRLTVL.

This clonotype was seen ten or more times. This chain joins TRBV5-5 and TRBJ1-4, with D possibly being TRBD1 (6 bases). The germline V gene has CDR1 SGHKS and CDR2 YYEKEE (reference sequence). Trimming took off 4 bases at V and 0 bases at J, with 13 bases between the two ends. The CDR3 covers 16 residues. CDR3 amino acids: CASSPGQLSTNEKLFF. The CDR3 bases are TGTGCCAGCAGCCCGGGACAACTCTCAACTAATGAAAAACTGTTTTTT.

This clonotype was detected many times. This chain links TRBV5-1 with TRBJ1-1, with 9 bases fitting TRBD1. Germline CDR1 is SGHRS and CDR2 is YFSETQ. The junction had 0 bases not matched to a gene; V was cut back by 3 bases and J by 0 bases. This CDR3 comprises 14 residues. The chain's CDR3 is CASSWTGVNTEAFF. DNA of the CDR3: TGCGCCAGCAGCTGGACAGGGGTGAACACTGAAGCTTTCTTT.

As concerns this clonotype: A single base separates this from a much larger clone, so it may be a read error. The chain combines TRBV27 with TRBJ2-1; D gene ambiguous. CDR1 and CDR2 (germline): MNHEY, SMNVEV (reference sequence). The CDR3 extends over 14 amino acids. V gave up 2 bases and J gave up 8 bases, with 13 bases separating them. The CDR3 here is CASSLLGYGYEQFF. CDR3 in DNA: TGTGCCAGCAGTTTACTCGGTTACGGCTATGAGCAGTTCTTC.

V gene TRBV7-9 combines with J gene TRBJ2-6, with unresolved D. This CDR3 region has 14 residues. The germline gives CDR1 SEHNR, CDR2 FQNEAQ (reference sequence). Trimming took 5 bases from V and 4 from J, leaving 9 bases between them. CDR3 DNA sequence: TGTGCCAGCAGCACCACGGTAGGGGCCAACGTCCTGACTTTC. The encoded protein is CASSTTVGANVLTF.

This clonotype has ten or more counts. The chain employs TRBV7-2 and TRBJ2-1, with 11 bases aligning to TRBD2. V trimming: 1 base; J trimming: 4 bases; junction bases outside the gene matches: 6. CDR1 and CDR2 from the germline V gene are SGHTA and FQGNSA. This CDR3 is built from 17 residues. CDR3: CASSLEVGTSGYNEQFF. The CDR3 DNA follows: TGTGCCAGCAGCTTAGAAGTAGGGACTAGCGGATACAATGAGCAGTTCTTC.

The chain couples TRBV6-2 or TRBV6-3 to TRBJ2-7; no reliable D call. Trimming cost V 4 bases and J 5 bases, with 21 bases left between them. The CDR3 is 16 amino acids. CDR1 is MNHEY and CDR2 is SVGEGT in the germline V gene. The CDR3 sequence is CASSFSQIPTVHEQYV. The CDR3 DNA reads TGTGCCAGCAGTTTTTCACAGATTCCCACGGTCCACGAGCAGTACGTC.

The chain employs TRBV5-1 and TRBJ2-1; 8 positions match TRBD1. Germline V gene sequence: CDR1 SGHRS, CDR2 YFSETQ. The CDR3 consists of 16 residues. The ends lost 2 bases at V and 4 bases at J; junction bases unmatched: 8. The CDR3 nucleotides read TGCGCCAGCAGCTTCGACAGACAGGGGAGTTACAATGAGCAGTTCTTC. Translation: CASSFDRQGSYNEQFF.

CDR3 sequence: CASRDRGRNGELFF. The CDR3 DNA reads as TGTGCCAGCCGGGACAGGGGGCGGAACGGGGAGCTGTTTTTT. This chain uses TRBV6-5 with TRBJ2-2, with 12 positions matching TRBD1. CDR3 length equals 14 residues. CDR1 is MNHEY and CDR2 is SVGAGI in the germline V gene. The V gene end was trimmed by 8 bases and the J gene end by 7 bases; junction bases not matched to a gene: 5.

The CDR3 coding sequence is TGCGCCAGCAGCTTGGCCGGACTCACTAGCACAGATACGCAGTATTTT. Translating it yields CASSLAGLTSTDTQYF. The chain links TRBV5-1 to TRBJ2-3, with D maybe TRBD2 (5 bases). This CDR3 has 16 amino acids. Germline V gives CDR1 SGHRS, CDR2 YFSETQ. V lost 0 bases, J lost 0 bases, and 11 bases lay in between.

V gene TRBV7-2 combines with J gene TRBJ1-3; TRBD1 aligns across 9 bases. Trimming at V came to 5 bases and at J to 3 bases, leaving 5 bases not matched to a gene. The CDR3 loop spans 15 amino acids. CDR1 and CDR2 (germline): SGHTA, FQGNSA. CDR3 sequence: CASSRSGQGGNTIYF. CDR3 bases: TGTGCCAGCAGCCGGTCGGGACAGGGTGGAAACACCATATATTTT.

The sample holds many counts of this clonotype. The V gene is TRBV27, the J gene TRBJ2-7; 12 nucleotides agree with TRBD1. This CDR3 contains 15 residues. Germline CDR1 and CDR2: MNHEY and SMNVEV (reference sequence). The junction had 5 bases not matched to a gene; V was cut back by 6 bases and J by 2 bases. In nucleotides, the CDR3 is TGTGCCAGCAGATGGGGACAGGGGGCGACCTACGAGCAGTACTTC. Translating it yields CASRWGQGATYEQYF.

This clonotype was recorded at least ten times. The chain is built from TRBV5-6 and TRBJ2-1; TRBD2 matches at 9 bases. This CDR3 is 17 amino acids long. V shed 2 bases and J 4 bases; nucleotides not matched to a gene: 10. Germline CDR1 is SGHDT and CDR2 is YYEEEE. The CDR3 loop reads CASSFTGGTSLYNEQFF. For the CDR3, the DNA is TGTGCCAGCAGCTTCACCGGCGGGACTAGCCTTTACAATGAGCAGTTCTTC.